A selection of T cell receptor beta chains follows, all from one sample in a study of cytomegalovirus exposure and HLA in healthy donors. Assay used: immunoSEQ multiplex PCR; TCRdb lists only in-frame clones, some missing. Of under 350,000 clones in the sample, 80% to 90% were seen once. The sample was PBMCs. These receptor sequences come from a woman younger than 35 in good health and CMV-seronegative. CDR3s include the opening cysteine and the closing phenylalanine or tryptophan.

>TRBV12-5|15|TRBJ2-7
CASGLVVSTNYEQYF
>TRBV25-1|15|TRBJ1-1
CASSEVGGVGTEAFF
>TRBV30|13|TRBJ2-1
CAWSPGEVREQFF
>TRBV2|14|TRBJ2-7
CASGPLGQDYEQYF
>TRBV10-3|13|TRBJ2-1
CAISEARNYEQFF
>TRBV6-1|15|TRBJ2-3
CASSERLAEKDTQYF
>TRBV27|16|TRBJ1-5
CASSYGPALGGQPQHF
>TRBV6-1|17|TRBJ2-3
CASSEALDQGAADTQYF
>TRBV9|16|TRBJ2-1
CASSPRLAGVDNEQFF
>TRBV2|14|TRBJ1-5
CATKAGAFNQPQHF
>TRBV7-9|15|TRBJ2-1
CASSLAERGKMEQFF
>TRBV10-1|14|TRBJ1-4
CASSENSLNEKLFF
>TRBV27|14|TRBJ1-1
CASSVTGGTGEAFF
>TRBV5-4|13|TRBJ1-1
CASSTGQHTEAFF
>TRBV9|17|TRBJ2-3
CASSVGSEGGPTDTQYF
>TRBV27|14|TRBJ1-3
CASRTQGPGNTIYF
>TRBV19|16|TRBJ1-6
CASSIGQGTYNSPLHF
>TRBV30|12|TRBJ1-2
CAWTATRGGYTF
>TRBV7-8|16|TRBJ1-6
CASSYRGWRDNSPLHF
>TRBV7-9|14|TRBJ1-2
CASSLSGTTYGYTF
>TRBV6-4|15|TRBJ1-5
CASSAPRGCNQPQHF
>TRBV6-6|13|TRBJ2-7
CASSLRRDYEQYF
>TRBV5-1|15|TRBJ1-1
CASSLAELTNTEAFF
>TRBV19|15|TRBJ2-7
CASSTSDRYPYEQYF
>TRBV30|12|TRBJ2-2
CAWSQGAGELFF
>TRBV30|14|TRBJ1-1
CAWRLTGGNTEAFF
>TRBV19|18|TRBJ1-1
CASSSWGHRVRRGTEAFF
>TRBV7-2|14|TRBJ1-2
CASSVTGIIYGYTF
>TRBV2|15|TRBJ2-3
CASGEVAWGTDTQYF
>TRBV6-6|14|TRBJ1-2
CASSSMTANYGYTF
>TRBV7-9|17|TRBJ2-1
CASTLQLTNPSYNEQFF
>TRBV7-2|15|TRBJ1-5
CASSSRQGPNQPQHF
>TRBV4-3|16|TRBJ2-7
CASSQERAGGKYEQYF
>TRBV6-4|13|TRBJ1-1
CASSVSGNTEAFF
>TRBV6-5|15|TRBJ2-2
CASSYSSPDTGELFF
>TRBV5-6|13|TRBJ1-4
CASSSGEEVELFF
>TRBV6-5|16|TRBJ1-5
CASSYGGSASNQPQHF
>TRBV9|14|TRBJ1-1
CASTQTGLNTEAFF
>TRBV25-1|14|TRBJ1-1
CASSDDRGRTEAFF
>TRBV7-6|14|TRBJ1-2
CASSSLSGGRGYTF
>TRBV7-8|19|TRBJ2-7
CASSSRRFGDSISSYEQYF